The 22 T cell receptor beta chains in this list originate from one sample, sequenced in a study of human T cells and chemical hapten exposure. Stated time point: patch test 3, about 24 weeks after DPC sensitization. As to treatment: therapeutic diphenylcyclopropenone sensitization with weekly scalp DPC. TCRdb re-derived calls from the RACE reads in MiXCR, one entry per CDR3 protein. This table has more than 95,000 distinct CDR3 sequences, 34% appearing once. Sequenced here: whole blood, sampled in connection with sensitization to the hapten diphenylcyclopropenone (DPC). Source of these receptors: a man between 35 and 55 years old with alopecia areata. Some clones in this sample may be carry-over from other donors' samples.

The chain joins TRBV7-2 to TRBJ2-7; D gene ambiguous. Germline values: CDR1 SGHTA, CDR2 FQGNSA. This CDR3 spans 12 amino acids. The V end lost 4 bases, the J end lost 2 bases, and 6 bases lay between the germline ends. The DNA of the CDR3 is TGTGCCAGCAGCTCAGATACCTACGAGCAGTACTTC. Protein product: CASSSDTYEQYF.

This clonotype was counted a few times. This chain joins TRBV3-1 and TRBJ1-2; 8 bases are shared with TRBD1. The CDR3 spans 15 residues. With 1 base clipped from V and 7 bases from J, the junction kept 8 bases outside the gene matches. The V gene's germline CDR1 is LGHDT and CDR2 YNNKEL (reference sequence). Here the CDR3 DNA reads TGTGCCAGCAGCCAAGTATCAGGGGGCGACTCTGGCTACACCTTC. It is translated as CASSQVSGGDSGYTF.

This clonotype turned up a few times. DNA of the CDR3: TGCAGCGTTGAATACGTTTACAATGAGCAGTTCTTC. This translates into CSVEYVYNEQFF. This chain links TRBV29-1 with TRBJ2-1; D gene unclear. Germline V gene data show CDR1 as SQVTM and CDR2 as ANQGSEA. V was pared by 2 bases and J by 4 bases, with 6 bases between. The CDR3 has 12 residues.

The chain recombines TRBV28 with TRBJ2-3; no reliable D call. Germline CDR1 and CDR2: MDHEN and SYDVKM. The CDR3 contains 14 residues. V dropped 3 bases and J dropped 1 base, with 8 bases sitting between them. CDR3 loop: CASSFVAGTDTQYF. The CDR3 coding sequence is TGTGCCAGCAGTTTTGTAGCTGGCACAGATACGCAGTATTTT.

This chain connects TRBV19 to TRBJ2-1; 10 nucleotides align to TRBD2. V was clipped by 7 bases and J by 5 bases; unmatched bases: 8. Per germline, CDR1 LNHDA and CDR2 SQIVND (reference sequence). There are 15 residues in the CDR3. CDR3 sequence reads: CASIPSGRQDNEQFF. DNA for the CDR3: TGTGCCAGTATCCCTAGCGGGAGACAGGACAATGAGCAGTTCTTC. Together with reference TRBV19 and TRBJ2-1, the CDR3 gives the full variable domain: DGGITQSPKYLFRKEGQNVTLSCEQNLNHDAMYWYRQDPGQGLRLIYYSQIVNDFQKGDIAEGYSVSREKKESFPLTVTSAQKNPTAFYLCASIPSGRQDNEQFFGPGTRLTVL.

In this sample, this clonotype turned up a few times. The CDR3 is CSARKYRDSNYGYTF. CDR3 bases: TGCAGTGCTAGGAAGTACCGGGACAGCAATTATGGCTACACCTTC. This chain uses TRBV20-1 with TRBJ1-2; TRBD1 agrees at 7 bases. The CDR3 runs 15 residues. The V segment lost 3 bases and the J segment 5 bases; nucleotides outside the gene matches: 12. The germline CDR1 and CDR2 sequences are DFQATT and SNEGSKA (reference sequence).

The chain is built from TRBV24-1 and TRBJ2-1; D is undetermined. With 3 bases removed from V and 5 bases from J, the gap between germline ends came to 7 bases. In germline, CDR1 is KGHDR, CDR2 SFDVKD. The CDR3 extends over 13 amino acids. CDR3 DNA sequence: TGTGCCACCAGTGATCCTACCAACAATGAGCAGTTCTTC. As protein: CATSDPTNNEQFF.

The chain carries TRBV12-3 or TRBV12-4 and TRBJ2-2; D is uncertain. Trimming shortened V by 1 base and J by 10 bases, and 16 bases separated the two germline ends. The CDR3 is 15 amino acids. This CDR3 is CASSLGAWAGSELFF. The CDR3 region has the DNA TGTGCCAGCAGTTTAGGGGCTTGGGCCGGGTCGGAGCTGTTTTTT.

The CDR3 reads CASSTPSGTSYEQYV. The CDR3 DNA sequence: TGTGCCAGCAGTACTCCTAGCGGGACGTCCTACGAGCAGTACGTC. The chain has TRBV6-2 or TRBV6-3 and TRBJ2-7, with 9 bases identical to TRBD2. Unmatched junction bases numbered 6, after V lost 5 bases and J lost 1 base. Germline V CDR1 and CDR2: MNHEY, SVGEGT. This CDR3 is 15 amino acids long.

The genes are TRBV10-3 and TRBJ1-1, with D perhaps TRBD1 (6 bases). Germline V gives CDR1 ENHRY, CDR2 SYGVKD. The V end was cut by 7 bases, the J end by 2 bases, with 11 bases between. CDR3 size: 13 residues. The CDR3 region is CAITPTGNTEAFF. DNA of the CDR3: TGTGCCATCACCCCGACAGGAAACACTGAAGCTTTCTTT.

A few counts support this clonotype. The V and J genes are TRBV6-6 and TRBJ2-5; D remains ambiguous. Per germline, CDR1 MNHNY and CDR2 SVGAGI (reference sequence). Deletions cut 2 bases from V and 0 bases from J, with 7 bases between. CDR3 length: 14 amino acids. In DNA, the CDR3 is TGTGCCAGCAGTTACCCCCGGGACCAAGAGACCCAGTACTTC. Its translation is CASSYPRDQETQYF.

The chain employs TRBV14 and TRBJ1-2; possibly TRBD1 for D (6 bases). Per germline, CDR1 SGHDN and CDR2 FVKESK. The CDR3 consists of 12 residues. Trimming pared 8 bases from V and 5 bases from J, leaving 12 bases between. In DNA form, the CDR3 reads TGTGCCAGCGCGGGGGGCCGGTATGGCTACACCTTC. Its protein product is CASAGGRYGYTF.

This chain joins TRBV29-1 and TRBJ2-5; D gene ambiguous. This CDR3 is 12 amino acids long. V gave up 1 base and J gave up 2 bases, with 5 bases separating them. Per the germline V gene, CDR1 is SQVTM and CDR2 is ANQGSEA. CDR3 protein: CSVEGNQETQYF. As DNA, the CDR3 is TGCAGCGTTGAAGGCAATCAAGAGACCCAGTACTTC.

V is TRBV7-9 and J is TRBJ2-1; possible D gene TRBD2, 6 bases. Trimming shortened V by 5 bases and J by 2 bases, and 13 bases separated the two germline ends. The germline gives CDR1 SEHNR, CDR2 FQNEAQ (reference sequence). This CDR3 comprises 15 residues. For the CDR3, the DNA is TGTGCCAGCAGCCGATGGGACTTAGCCTACAATGAGCAGTTCTTC. This gives the protein CASSRWDLAYNEQFF.

This clonotype was recorded a few times. This chain connects TRBV20-1 to TRBJ2-7; 7 nucleotides agree with TRBD2. V was clipped by 0 bases and J by 3 bases; unmatched bases: 8. The CDR3 has 15 residues. CDR1 DFQATT and CDR2 SNEGSKA come from the germline V gene (reference sequence). The CDR3 DNA sequence: TGCAGTGCTAGAGATCGGGTAGCGGGTAGCTACGAGCAGTACTTC. Its translation: CSARDRVAGSYEQYF.

V gene TRBV6-2 or TRBV6-3 combines with J gene TRBJ1-5; D not certain. Germline CDR1 and CDR2: MNHEY and SVGEGT. Trimming left V 4 bases short and J 7 bases short, with 11 bases between. This CDR3 comprises 13 residues. For the CDR3, the DNA is TGTGCCAGCAGTTCCGGGTTTGAGCAGCCCCAGCATTTT. Amino acid sequence: CASSSGFEQPQHF.

The chain is built from TRBV5-1 and TRBJ1-3; D not resolved. This CDR3 comprises 13 residues. The ends were cut back, 4 bases at V and 3 bases at J, with 8 bases in the middle. The germline V gene has CDR1 SGHRS and CDR2 YFSETQ. Here the CDR3 DNA reads TGCGCCAGCAGCCCGAGCAATGGAAACACCATATATTTT. Its translation is CASSPSNGNTIYF. Filled out from reference TRBV5-1 and TRBJ1-3, the complete variable domain reads KAGVTQTPRYLIKTRGQQVTLSCSPISGHRSVSWYQQTPGQGLQFLFEYFSETQRNKGNFPGRFSGRQFSNSRSEMNVSTLELGDSALYLCASSPSNGNTIYFGEGSWLTVV.

This chain connects TRBV6-1 to TRBJ1-2; 10 bases map to TRBD1. The germline V gene encodes CDR1 MNHNS and CDR2 SASEGT. The CDR3 is 14 amino acids. Trimming at V came to 10 bases and at J to 7 bases, leaving 12 bases not matched to a gene. The DNA for the CDR3 is TGTGCCACCTTGCCGGGACAGGGGTTAGGTGGCTACACCTTC. It yields the protein CATLPGQGLGGYTF.

The genes are TRBV5-1 and TRBJ1-1; 8 bases align to TRBD1. Looked up from germline, CDR1 is SGHRS and CDR2 is YFSETQ. This CDR3 is built from 14 residues. The V gene end was trimmed by 2 bases and the J gene end by 3 bases; junction bases not matched to a gene: 3. Here the CDR3 reads CASSFRGRDTEAFF. The DNA for the CDR3 is TGCGCCAGCAGCTTCAGGGGGCGGGACACTGAAGCTTTCTTT.

The genes are TRBV7-2 and TRBJ2-3, with 7 bases lining up with TRBD2. Germline V gives CDR1 SGHTA, CDR2 FQGNSA. The CDR3 spans 18 residues. The trim removed 5 bases at V and 3 bases at J, leaving 17 bases unmatched. The CDR3 spells CASSLLLRWGGGTDTQYF. CDR3 sequence (DNA): TGTGCCAGCAGCCTACTCCTCCGGTGGGGGGGTGGGACAGATACGCAGTATTTT.

This clonotype was recorded only once. This chain links TRBV7-2 with TRBJ2-3; D is perhaps TRBD2 (5 bases). The germline gives CDR1 SGHTA, CDR2 FQGNSA. This CDR3 contains 14 residues. The germline V and J ends were trimmed by 5 bases and 2 bases, with 11 bases remaining between them. CDR3 bases: TGTGCCAGCAGCCTAATGGACTCCACAGATACGCAGTATTTT. This codes for CASSLMDSTDTQYF.

This clonotype was detected a few times. This chain connects TRBV27 to TRBJ2-3; D is possibly TRBD2 (6 bases). The germline V gene has CDR1 MNHEY and CDR2 SMNVEV (reference sequence). V was shortened by 4 bases and J by 6 bases, with 17 bases between the two germline ends. CDR3 length equals 15 residues. CDR3 region: CASSSTLTRGDTQYF. Here the CDR3 DNA reads TGTGCCAGCAGTTCGACTCTGACTAGAGGGGATACGCAGTATTTT.